This TCR beta chain comes out of a study of CD8 T cells in ankylosing spondylitis (dated by TCRdb to 2017 to 2019). Background for the entire study: The study profiled T cell receptor beta repertoires in healthy donors and ankylosing spondylitis patients to find disease-linked TCR variants. Samples of peripheral blood were taken, and for ankylosing spondylitis patients, synovial fluid was collected as well. In total, the full study cohort was made up of some 100 healthy donors and 25 ankylosing spondylitis patients. The full study reports these points: The disease-linked clones had a CD8+ phenotype and were found at relatively low frequencies in peripheral blood. Some of the motif variants had been reported before in the synovial fluid and blood of reactive arthritis patients, a finding that suggests common disease-initiation mechanisms. Significant enrichment of the disease-linked clones was reported in matched synovial fluid samples from ankylosing spondylitis patients. Blood from ankylosing spondylitis patients appeared to be characterized by a TCR beta motif composed of several highly homologous amino acid variants.

This clonotype turned up a few times. Its antigen specificity is not known. Base-call qualities are not available, and no considerably larger clone is one nucleotide away. Sequenced using an Illumina HiSeq 2500. Quantitative 5'-RACE with molecular barcodes was used to prepare TCR beta libraries. The study's own analysis went as follows. A new computational method based on a probabilistic model of VDJ rearrangement was used to identify disease-linked TCR variants. TCRdb reanalyzed the raw reads on its own, using fastp at Q25 for trimming and MiXCR for clone calling, and kept in-frame beta chains. Each CDR3 protein appears once, grouped with its most common genes and DNA. The V and J calls and clone size come from TCRdb's table, not from the authors' own analysis. In this sample the table shows roughly 400,000 distinct CDR3 sequences, more than 20% of which occur a single time. The ten most abundant clones make up less than 20% of the sample.

From its cysteine to its phenylalanine, the CDR3 spans 16 amino acids. The only DNA kept is the CDR3, 48 bases in frame from the first base. CDR1 and CDR2 are read off the germline V gene (reference sequence) as SGHAT and FQDESV. V was cut back by 1 base and J by 3 bases, leaving a gap of 13 bases between them. The clonotype originates from a male donor with ankylosing spondylitis. The sequence links TRBV11-1 to TRBJ2-1; the best D guess is TRBD1, with 6 bases matching. Sample: blood, either unsorted or a sorted T cell fraction (not recorded which). The nucleotide sequence reads as follows: TGTGCCAGCAGCTTAGAGTACAGGGTGAACTACAATGAGCAGTTCTTC. This codes for CASSLEYRVNYNEQFF.